The 26 T cell receptor beta chains in this list originate from one sample, sequenced in a study of T cell repertoires in cytomegalovirus infection. These receptors' antigens are unknown. TCRdb reanalysed the reads using MiXCR and keeps one entry per CDR3 protein. The sample yields approximately 150,000 distinct CDR3 sequences, about 22% seen once. The material was CD8+ T cells from cultured PBMCs, obtained from culture after CMV antigen stimulation. These receptors were obtained from a human donor in good health (CMV status not recorded). Some clones in this sample may be carry-over from other donors' samples.

In DNA, the CDR3 is TGCGCCAGCAGCCAAAGACAGGGAAACACTGAAGCTTTCTTT. Residues: CASSQRQGNTEAFF. The chain uses TRBV4-1 and TRBJ1-1, with TRBD1 matching 7 bases. In germline, CDR1 is MGHRA, CDR2 YSYEKL. There are 14 residues in the CDR3. The J segment lost 2 bases and the V segment lost 2 bases, leaving 2 bases of the junction unmatched.

In this sample, this clonotype turned up a few times. This rearrangement joins TRBV7-2 to TRBJ1-3; D unresolved. From germline, CDR1 is SGHTA and CDR2 FQGNSA. The CDR3 has 14 amino acids. V dropped 1 base and J dropped 4 bases, with 8 bases sitting between them. The CDR3 DNA reads TGTGCCAGCAGCTTAGTGGAGGGAGGAAACACCATATATTTT. It specifies CASSLVEGGNTIYF.

For this clonotype: The junction and the germline gene differ at one end; a read error may be behind it. The chain has TRBV7-6 and TRBJ2-3, with 11 bases identical to TRBD2. This CDR3 contains 15 residues. From germline, CDR1 is SGHVS and CDR2 FNYEAQ. Here the CDR3 DNA reads TGTGCTAGCAGCCCACTAGCGGGGGACACAGATACGCAGTATTTT. Residues: CASSPLAGDTDTQYF.

This clonotype was seen a handful of times. V gene TRBV19 combines with J gene TRBJ1-1; TRBD1 might be the D (5 bases). Trimming shortened V by 4 bases and J by 0 bases, and 15 bases separated the two germline ends. The CDR3 is 16 amino acids. The germline V gene encodes CDR1 LNHDA and CDR2 SQIVND (reference sequence). In DNA form, the CDR3 reads TGTGCCAGTAGTACAAGAAGGCGACAGTTGAACACTGAAGCTTTCTTT. It yields the protein CASSTRRRQLNTEAFF. The full variable domain, rest sourced from reference TRBV19 and TRBJ1-1, is DGGITQSPKYLFRKEGQNVTLSCEQNLNHDAMYWYRQDPGQGLRLIYYSQIVNDFQKGDIAEGYSVSREKKESFPLTVTSAQKNPTAFYLCASSTRRRQLNTEAFFGQGTRLTVV.

This clonotype has only a few counts. The V and J genes are TRBV19 and TRBJ1-3; D is ambiguous. Germline V CDR1 and CDR2: LNHDA, SQIVND (reference sequence). The ends were cut back, 10 bases at V and 2 bases at J, with 18 bases in the middle. The CDR3 contains 15 residues. The CDR3 DNA follows: TGTGCCATTCGGGGAGGCTCCCGTGCTGGAAACACCATATATTTT. Translated, it gives CAIRGGSRAGNTIYF. Using reference TRBV19 and TRBJ1-3 for the parts outside the CDR3, the full variable domain is DGGITQSPKYLFRKEGQNVTLSCEQNLNHDAMYWYRQDPGQGLRLIYYSQIVNDFQKGDIAEGYSVSREKKESFPLTVTSAQKNPTAFYLCAIRGGSRAGNTIYFGEGSWLTVV.

This clonotype was seen only a few times. V gene TRBV7-9 combines with J gene TRBJ1-4; no definite D call. This CDR3 comprises 18 residues. V lost 6 bases and J 2 bases, leaving 22 bases between the germline ends. The germline CDR1 and CDR2 sequences are SEHNR and FQNEAQ (reference sequence). The CDR3 bases are TGTGCCAGCAGTTTTCCCCTATTTGCGGGGAGGACTAATGAAAAACTGTTTTTT. Translation: CASSFPLFAGRTNEKLFF.

This clonotype appeared a few times. This sequence joins TRBV7-6 and TRBJ2-1; tentative D call: TRBD2 (7 bases). CDR1 is SGHVS, CDR2 FNYEAQ, per germline. Trimming pared 2 bases from V and 4 bases from J, leaving 15 bases between. The CDR3 extends over 16 amino acids. CDR3 protein: CASSLFAGAAYNEQFF. The CDR3 DNA is TGTGCCAGCAGCTTATTTGCGGGGGCAGCTTACAATGAGCAGTTCTTC.

V is TRBV5-6 and J is TRBJ2-2, with no clear D. The V gene's germline CDR1 is SGHDT and CDR2 YYEEEE. V was pared by 1 base and J by 2 bases, with 9 bases between. The CDR3 consists of 15 residues. The CDR3 loop is CASSLRQKNTGELFF. CDR3 nucleotides: TGTGCCAGCAGCTTGAGACAAAAAAACACCGGGGAGCTGTTTTTT. The full variable domain, with the rest looked up from reference TRBV5-6 and TRBJ2-2, is DAGVTQSPTHLIKTRGQQVTLRCSPKSGHDTVSWYQQALGQGPQFIFQYYEEEERQRGNFPDRFSGHQFPNYSSELNVNALLLGDSALYLCASSLRQKNTGELFFGEGSRLTVL.

V gene TRBV12-3 or TRBV12-4 combines with J gene TRBJ1-2; 9 positions match TRBD1. This CDR3 contains 16 residues. J lost 0 bases, V lost 4 bases, and 6 bases had no gene match. For the CDR3, the DNA is TGTGCCAGCAGTTGGGACAGGGAAACAGCTAACTATGGCTACACCTTC. This gives the protein CASSWDRETANYGYTF.

CDR3: CASSSQGYQETQYF. The CDR3 DNA follows: TGTGCCAGCAGCTCACAGGGGTACCAAGAGACCCAGTACTTC. The chain joins TRBV7-8 to TRBJ2-5, with 7 nucleotides matching TRBD1. V shed 4 bases and J 0 bases; nucleotides not matched to a gene: 2. The CDR3 sequence is 14 residues long. The germline V gene has CDR1 SGHVS and CDR2 FQNEAQ.

The gene calls are TRBV12-3 or TRBV12-4 and TRBJ1-1, with D possibly matching TRBD1 (5 bases). This CDR3 is 14 amino acids long. V gave up 7 bases and J gave up 7 bases, with 19 bases separating them. The CDR3 coding sequence is TGTGCCAGCACCCTTGGTCACAGGAAGGGTGAAGCTTTCTTT. Its translation: CASTLGHRKGEAFF.

There are a few counts of this clonotype. V usage is TRBV19 and J usage is TRBJ2-1; D remains ambiguous. The CDR3 runs to 14 residues. The V gene lost 0 bases and the J gene lost 8 bases, with 11 bases spanning the gap. CDR1 and CDR2 (germline): LNHDA, SQIVND (reference sequence). The CDR3 region is CASSIDGSLDEQFF. Here the CDR3 DNA reads TGTGCCAGTAGTATAGATGGCAGTCTAGATGAGCAGTTCTTC.

This chain links TRBV6-1 with TRBJ1-1; 8 nucleotides agree with TRBD1. Losses at the gene ends were 5 bases for V and 7 bases for J; bases not matched to a gene: 12. Looked up from germline, CDR1 is MNHNS and CDR2 is SASEGT. The CDR3 covers 15 residues. CDR3 amino acids: CASSPLVDRGGEAFF. DNA for the CDR3: TGTGCCAGCAGTCCCCTCGTAGACAGGGGAGGTGAAGCTTTCTTT.

The V and J genes are TRBV6-2 or TRBV6-3 and TRBJ2-3; unclear D gene. The germline V gene encodes CDR1 MNHEY and CDR2 SVGEGT. The CDR3 runs to 15 residues. V lost 2 bases and J lost 0, with 9 bases in between. CDR3 residues: CASSYGGRSTDTQYF. CDR3 nucleotides: TGTGCCAGCAGTTACGGCGGCAGAAGCACAGATACGCAGTATTTT.

The rearrangement joins TRBV27 to TRBJ2-2; D is perhaps TRBD2 (7 bases). With 7 bases removed from V and 6 bases from J, the gap between germline ends came to 21 bases. The CDR3 is 16 residues long. Germline V gives CDR1 MNHEY, CDR2 SMNVEV (reference sequence). The CDR3 nucleotides are TGTGCCAGCAACTGGGGGGGGGCGCCAATATCCGGGGAGCTGTTTTTT. It codes for CASNWGGAPISGELFF.

This clonotype was observed a handful of times. The chain carries TRBV6-5 and TRBJ1-4, with D possibly being TRBD1 (6 bases). The CDR3 extends over 15 amino acids. Germline CDR1 reads MNHEY; CDR2 reads SVGAGI. Deletions cut 6 bases from V and 7 bases from J, with 18 bases between. The CDR3 DNA reads as TGTGCCAGCAGCCCGACAGGAGAACGGGGTGAAAAACTGTTTTTT. Translation: CASSPTGERGEKLFF.

Turning to this clonotype: The junction does not match germline at one end; this may be a read error. V usage is TRBV29-1 and J usage is TRBJ1-1; 8 bases line up with TRBD1. The CDR3 has 13 residues. From germline, CDR1 is SQVTM and CDR2 ANQGSEA. CDR3 in DNA: TGCAGCGTTGACAGGGGGCAGGACACTAAAGCTTTCTTT. Amino acids: CSVDRGQDTKAFF.

This clonotype showed up many times. The chain links TRBV18 to TRBJ2-7, with 8 bases matching TRBD1. CDR3 length equals 14 residues. Germline CDR1 KGHSH, CDR2 LQKENI. The V and J ends lost 6 bases and 3 bases, in that order; junction bases with no gene match: 7. CDR3 loop: CASSPLDRGYEQYF. CDR3 DNA: TGTGCCAGCTCGCCGCTAGACAGGGGCTACGAGCAGTACTTC. The variable domain in full, completed from reference TRBV18 and TRBJ2-7, reads NAGVMQNPRHLVRRRGQEARLRCSPMKGHSHVYWYRQLPEEGLKFMVYLQKENIIDESGMPKERFSAEFPKEGPSILRIQQVVRGDSAAYFCASSPLDRGYEQYFGPGTRLTVT.

This chain joins TRBV7-8 and TRBJ2-1, with a tentative D call TRBD1 (6 bases). Trimming left V 5 bases short and J 9 bases short, with 20 bases between. This CDR3 has 15 residues. The germline V gene encodes CDR1 SGHVS and CDR2 FQNEAQ. CDR3 DNA sequence: TGTGCCAGCAGCCCACTAGATATGGGACACAGTGAGCAGTTCTTC. Translated, it gives CASSPLDMGHSEQFF.

The rearrangement uses TRBV30 and TRBJ2-2, with D possibly being TRBD2 (5 bases). The CDR3 covers 14 residues. V was cut by 4 bases and J by 6 bases, with 15 bases left in between. Germline V CDR1 and CDR2: GTSNPN, SVGIG (reference sequence). The CDR3 DNA sequence: TGTGCCTGGAACCCCCAGCGGCGAGCCGGGGAGCTGTTTTTT. As protein: CAWNPQRRAGELFF.

The rearrangement uses TRBV7-9 and TRBJ2-4, with 8 bases identical to TRBD1. Germline CDR1 reads SEHNR; CDR2 reads FQNEAQ (reference sequence). Trimming cost V 6 bases and J 0 bases; bases outside gene matches: 7. This CDR3 is built from 16 residues. CDR3 in amino acids: CASSYPTGEAKNIQYF. DNA of the CDR3: TGTGCCAGCAGTTACCCGACAGGGGAAGCCAAAAACATTCAGTACTTC.

This clonotype was counted many times. The chain joins TRBV7-2 to TRBJ2-5, with D perhaps TRBD2 (6 bases). In germline, CDR1 is SGHTA, CDR2 FQGNSA. CDR3 length: 15 amino acids. V gave up 0 bases and J gave up 0 bases, with 8 bases separating them. The CDR3 reads CASSLAGGYQETQYF. CDR3 nucleotides: TGTGCCAGCAGCTTAGCGGGGGGTTACCAAGAGACCCAGTACTTC.

The rearrangement uses TRBV7-8 and TRBJ2-3; D might be TRBD1 (6 bases). The CDR3 has 15 amino acids. The germline V and J ends were trimmed by 4 bases and 6 bases, with 17 bases remaining between them. From germline, CDR1 is SGHVS and CDR2 FQNEAQ. The CDR3 is CASSSRMDQGDTQYF. Written as DNA, the CDR3 is TGTGCCAGCAGCTCCCGCATGGACCAGGGGGATACGCAGTATTTT.

The gene calls are TRBV7-2 and TRBJ2-7; TRBD1 might be the D (7 bases). The CDR3 spans 14 residues. Trimming pared 6 bases from V and 6 bases from J, leaving 18 bases between. The V gene's germline CDR1 is SGHTA and CDR2 FQGNSA. This CDR3 is CASSHGQEGAEQYF. For the CDR3, the DNA is TGTGCCAGCAGTCACGGACAGGAGGGGGCCGAGCAGTACTTC.

The chain employs TRBV12-3 or TRBV12-4 and TRBJ1-2; D remains ambiguous. V was cut by 1 base and J by 0 bases, with 9 bases left in between. The CDR3 has 15 residues. CDR3 DNA: TGTGCCAGCAGTTTAGATCTCAGAGCTAACTATGGCTACACCTTC. This gives the protein CASSLDLRANYGYTF.

This clonotype was detected many times. The chain uses TRBV12-3 or TRBV12-4 and TRBJ1-1; D is perhaps TRBD1 (6 bases). This CDR3 comprises 12 residues. V was clipped by 2 bases and J by 7 bases, with 8 bases between them. In nucleotides, the CDR3 is TGTGCCAGCAGTTTAACAGGGTTTGAAGCTTTCTTT. Protein: CASSLTGFEAFF.